The clone carrying this T cell receptor beta chain turned up a few times. Its specificity is unknown. cDNA synthesis used the whole RNA isolate, giving expressed TCRB sequences. Sequencing used immunoSEQ multiplex PCR; TCRdb keeps in-frame clones, though not all of them. The repertoire holds around 300,000 clones, about 15% seen once, with 6.7% in the top ten. The data belong to a study of beta chain features in type 1 diabetes. Markers CD45RO/CCR7/CD25/CD127/CD95/CD27 served to sort CD4+ naive, central memory, regulatory and stem cell-like memory cells. General study findings and limits: There was a moderate but significant shortening of TCRB CDR3s in all four CD4+ subsets of Type 1 diabetes patients.

Germline V gene lookup returns CDR1 MNHNS and CDR2 SASEGT. CDR3 length equals 13 residues. V was pared by 8 bases and J by 1 base, with 11 bases between. Material: central memory CD4+ T cells from blood. V usage is TRBV6-1 and J usage is TRBJ1-1, with D perhaps TRBD1 (6 bases). This clonotype was obtained from a man aged 25 to 45 in good health. CDR3 protein: CASHRVWNTEAFF. CDR3 in DNA: TGTGCCAGCCACAGGGTTTGGAACACTGAAGCTTTCTTT.